This entry concerns a single T cell receptor beta chain. The antigen is undetermined. This entry comes from a study of T cell repertoires in cytomegalovirus infection. Study-wide context: The authors used CMV epitopes that were HLA-C-restricted (recently identified) and HLA-B-restricted (well studied). Study-level findings and limits: HLA-C-restricted, CMV-specific TCR beta clonotypes were dominant ex vivo.

TCRdb called the reads again in MiXCR, with one record for every CDR3 protein. The repertoire holds roughly 920,000 distinct CDR3 sequences, approximately 32% seen once, with 13% in the top ten. In germline, CDR1 is SEHNR, CDR2 FQNEAQ (reference sequence). CDR3 size: 15 residues. The V segment lost 6 bases and the J segment 3 bases; nucleotides outside the gene matches: 7. Source: cultured CD8+ T cells from PBMCs, taken from culture after CMV antigen stimulation. This receptor was obtained from a human donor in good health (CMV status not recorded). Some clones in this sample may be carry-over from other donors' samples. This rearrangement joins TRBV7-9 to TRBJ2-7; 11 bases match TRBD2. CDR3 coding DNA: TGTGCCAGCAGGGGGGAGGGGACTAGCGGCTACGAGCAGTACTTC. Its translation: CASRGEGTSGYEQYF.